This entry describes one T cell receptor (beta chain). Only in-frame clones appear in the TCRdb table, and some are missing; sequencing was by immunoSEQ multiplex PCR. The sample has a few hundred thousand clones, 70% to 90% seen once; the top ten hold about 1.2%. This record comes from a study of blood T cell repertoires in COVID-19. Whole-study context: Whether acute or convalescent, the COVID-19 samples came from the United States, Italy and Spain.

Individuals aged roughly 18 to 100 years were recruited from approximately 24 US areas. Participant reports of clinical history set cohort assignment. Symptom resolution, clearance, or two negative PCRs marked the recovered donors of Cohort 3. V dropped 1 base and J dropped 0; count of bases not matched to a gene: 5. The CDR3 is made up of 16 amino acids. Per the germline V gene, CDR1 is KGHSH and CDR2 is LQKENI. The specimen was PBMCs or T cells enriched from blood (not recorded which). This sequence was found in a woman younger than 30 who had recovered from COVID-19. The rearrangement joins TRBV18 to TRBJ1-1; 7 nucleotides align to TRBD1. CDR3 coding DNA: TGTGCCAGCTCACCACGCGACAGGGCTATGAACACTGAAGCTTTCTTT. Encoded protein: CASSPRDRAMNTEAFF.